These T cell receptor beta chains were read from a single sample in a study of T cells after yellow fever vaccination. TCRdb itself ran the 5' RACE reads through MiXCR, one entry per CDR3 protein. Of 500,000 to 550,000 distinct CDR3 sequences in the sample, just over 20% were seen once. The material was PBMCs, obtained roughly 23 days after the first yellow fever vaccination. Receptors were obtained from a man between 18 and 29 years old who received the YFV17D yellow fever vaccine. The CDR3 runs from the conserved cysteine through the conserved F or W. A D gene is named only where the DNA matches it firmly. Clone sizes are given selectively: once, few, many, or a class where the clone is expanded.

CASSQGGLAVPYNEQFF TGCGCCAGCAGCCAAGGGGGACTAGCGGTCCCCTACAATGAGCAGTTCTTC TRBD2 TRBV4-3 few TRBJ2-1
CASSYYTSTDTQYF TGTGCCAGCAGTTACTACACATCCACAGATACGCAGTATTTT . TRBV6-5 . TRBJ2-3
CASSLDLQGAPSGYTF TGCGCCAGCAGCTTGGATCTCCAGGGGGCACCTAGCGGCTACACCTTC TRBD1 TRBV5-1 few TRBJ1-2
CASSQGQGRGQETQYF TGTGCCAGCAGCCAGGGACAGGGTAGGGGTCAAGAGACCCAGTACTTC TRBD1 TRBV5-8 few TRBJ2-5
CASREVGTENTEAFF TGTGCCAGCAGGGAGGTGGGGACAGAGAACACTGAAGCTTTCTTT TRBD1 TRBV7-9 few TRBJ1-1
CASSLGQGTNSPLHF TGTGCCAGCAGCTTGGGGCAGGGCACGAATTCACCCCTCCACTTT . TRBV5-6 . TRBJ1-6
CAIKSSGGIFYNEQFF TGTGCCATCAAATCTAGCGGGGGGATATTCTACAATGAGCAGTTCTTC TRBD2 TRBV10-3 few TRBJ2-1
CSAPIRLAGVETQYF TGCAGTGCTCCCATCCGACTAGCGGGGGTTGAGACCCAGTACTTC TRBD2 TRBV20-1 few TRBJ2-5
CASSHVYDYGYTF TGTGCCAGCAGCCACGTGTACGACTATGGCTACACCTTC . TRBV3-1 . TRBJ1-2
CASSALAGADTQYF TGTGCCAGTAGTGCACTAGCGGGGGCAGATACGCAGTATTTT TRBD2 TRBV19 few TRBJ2-3
CSASRIRRFGDEQFF TGCAGTGCTAGCCGAATTCGAAGGTTTGGCGATGAGCAGTTCTTC . TRBV20-1 . TRBJ2-1
CASSRNRETNTGELFF TGTGCCAGCAGCCGTAACCGGGAGACGAACACCGGGGAGCTGTTTTTT . TRBV5-4 . TRBJ2-2
CSVLRGLAGGTDTQYF TGCAGCGTTCTTAGGGGACTAGCGGGGGGGACAGATACGCAGTATTTT TRBD2 TRBV29-1 . TRBJ2-3
CASSLVGALHMNTEAFF TGTGCCAGCAGCTTAGTCGGGGCGTTGCACATGAACACTGAAGCTTTCTTT . TRBV7-2 few TRBJ1-1
CASSFPLAGGTDTQYF TGTGCCAGCAGCTTTCCGCTAGCGGGGGGCACAGATACGCAGTATTTT TRBD2 TRBV7-9 few TRBJ2-3